This T cell receptor (beta chain) was identified during a study of cytomegalovirus exposure and HLA in healthy donors. 60 Vbeta and 13 Jbeta primers were used in PCR. Method: immunoSEQ multiplex PCR; TCRdb's copy keeps in-frame clones and lacks some. The table lists approximately 190,000 clones, 80% to 85% of them singletons, with approximately 0.8% in the top ten. Germline CDR1 reads SGHTS; CDR2 reads YDEGEE. The CDR3 spans 11 residues. Trimming cost V 3 bases and J 12 bases; bases outside gene matches: 3. The V call is TRBV5-8, the J call TRBJ2-1; 7 nucleotides match TRBD1. This TCR was recovered from a woman in her late teens or twenties in good health and CMV-seronegative. What was sequenced was PBMCs. The CDR3 nucleotides read TGTGCCAGCAGCTCCCGGGACAGGCAGTTCTTC. Translation gives CASSSRDRQFF.